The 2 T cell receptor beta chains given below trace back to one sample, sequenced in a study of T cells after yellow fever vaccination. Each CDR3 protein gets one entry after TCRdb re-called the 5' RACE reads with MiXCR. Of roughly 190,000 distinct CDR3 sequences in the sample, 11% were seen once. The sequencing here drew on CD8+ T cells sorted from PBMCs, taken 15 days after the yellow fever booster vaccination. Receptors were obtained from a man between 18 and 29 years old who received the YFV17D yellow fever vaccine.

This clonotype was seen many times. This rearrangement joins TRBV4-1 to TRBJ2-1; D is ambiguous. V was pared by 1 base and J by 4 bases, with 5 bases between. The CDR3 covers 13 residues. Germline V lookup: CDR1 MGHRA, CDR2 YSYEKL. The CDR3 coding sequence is TGCGCCAGCAGCCAAGCCCAGTACAATGAGCAGTTCTTC. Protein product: CASSQAQYNEQFF.

The CDR3 loop is CSASYSTGRGAFF. In nucleotides, the CDR3 is TGCAGTGCTAGCTACTCGACAGGCCGGGGAGCTTTCTTT. The chain combines TRBV20-1 with TRBJ1-1; maybe TRBD1 (6 bases). Germline V gene data show CDR1 as DFQATT and CDR2 as SNEGSKA (reference sequence). The CDR3 runs 13 residues. V dropped 3 bases and J dropped 10 bases, with 18 bases sitting between them.